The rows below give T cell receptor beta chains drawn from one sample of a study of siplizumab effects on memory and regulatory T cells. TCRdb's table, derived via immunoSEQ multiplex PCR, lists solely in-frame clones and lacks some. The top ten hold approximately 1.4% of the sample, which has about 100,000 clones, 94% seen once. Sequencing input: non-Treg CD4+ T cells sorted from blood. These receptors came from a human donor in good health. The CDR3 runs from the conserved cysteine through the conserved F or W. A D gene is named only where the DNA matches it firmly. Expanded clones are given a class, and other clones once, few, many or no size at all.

cdr3_nt: TGCAGCTCCACCGGGACTAGCGGGACCTCCTACGAGCAGTACTTC
cdr3_aa: CSSTGTSGTSYEQYF
d_call: TRBD2
clone_size: -
v_call: TRBV29-1
j_call: TRBJ2-7

cdr3_nt: TGTGCCAGCAGTGACTCGATTTTCAGGGGCCTGTATTTT
cdr3_aa: CASSDSIFRGLYF
d_call: -
clone_size: once
v_call: TRBV6-4
j_call: TRBJ2-3

cdr3_nt: TGTGCCAGCAGCTTGGCCGCTTTTGGCGAGCAGTACTTC
cdr3_aa: CASSLAAFGEQYF
d_call: -
clone_size: -
v_call: TRBV5-4
j_call: TRBJ2-7

cdr3_nt: TGTGCCAGTAGTACACAGGGGTCTGGGGCCAACGTCCTGACTTTC
cdr3_aa: CASSTQGSGANVLTF
d_call: TRBD1
clone_size: -
v_call: TRBV19
j_call: TRBJ2-6

cdr3_nt: TGTGCCAGCAGCCGAAAGGGGACAGGGGGATACGAGCAGTACTTC
cdr3_aa: CASSRKGTGGYEQYF
d_call: TRBD1
clone_size: -
v_call: TRBV5-8
j_call: TRBJ2-7

cdr3_nt: TGTGCCAGCAGCTACCAACCGGGACTAGCGGGAGCAGATACGCAGTATTTT
cdr3_aa: CASSYQPGLAGADTQYF
d_call: TRBD2
clone_size: -
v_call: TRBV7-3
j_call: TRBJ2-3

cdr3_nt: TGTGCCATCAGTAGGGACTCCAGCACAGATACGCAGTATTTT
cdr3_aa: CAISRDSSTDTQYF
d_call: -
clone_size: once
v_call: TRBV10-3
j_call: TRBJ2-3

cdr3_nt: TGTGCCAGCAGTGAGTCTCCGAGGGGCTATGGCTACACCTTC
cdr3_aa: CASSESPRGYGYTF
d_call: -
clone_size: -
v_call: TRBV2
j_call: TRBJ1-2

cdr3_nt: TGTGCCAGCAGCTTTCAGGGGTCCAAGAGGGCCCAGTACTTC
cdr3_aa: CASSFQGSKRAQYF
d_call: -
clone_size: -
v_call: TRBV6-5
j_call: TRBJ2-5

cdr3_nt: TGTGCCAGCTCACCAGGGACAGGGAACACCGGGGAGCTGTTTTTT
cdr3_aa: CASSPGTGNTGELFF
d_call: TRBD1
clone_size: -
v_call: TRBV18
j_call: TRBJ2-2

cdr3_nt: TGTGCCAGCTCACCTCTCCTGACCGGCGGGGAGCTGTTTTTT
cdr3_aa: CASSPLLTGGELFF
d_call: -
clone_size: -
v_call: TRBV18
j_call: TRBJ2-2

cdr3_nt: TGTGCCAGCAGCTTTGTCACTGAAGCTTTCTTT
cdr3_aa: CASSFVTEAFF
d_call: -
clone_size: -
v_call: TRBV5-5
j_call: TRBJ1-1

cdr3_nt: TGTGCCAGCAGGTCTCTTGGCGGGAGCACAGATACGCAGTATTTT
cdr3_aa: CASRSLGGSTDTQYF
d_call: -
clone_size: -
v_call: TRBV28
j_call: TRBJ2-3

cdr3_nt: TGTGCCAGCAGCCCCCCCGGGACAACGAGTTCTAGGACGCAGTATTTT
cdr3_aa: CASSPPGTTSSRTQYF
d_call: -
clone_size: -
v_call: TRBV5-6
j_call: TRBJ2-3

cdr3_nt: TGTGCCAGCTCACAGGGGCCGATTCGGGATACGCAGTATTTT
cdr3_aa: CASSQGPIRDTQYF
d_call: -
clone_size: -
v_call: TRBV18
j_call: TRBJ2-3

cdr3_nt: TGTGCCAGCAGCGTAGGGAAACCCATGAACACTGAAGCTTTCTTT
cdr3_aa: CASSVGKPMNTEAFF
d_call: -
clone_size: -
v_call: TRBV9
j_call: TRBJ1-1

cdr3_nt: TGTGCCAGCAGCTTTCTTGGTCCAGAGACCCAGTACTTC
cdr3_aa: CASSFLGPETQYF
d_call: -
clone_size: -
v_call: TRBV5-5
j_call: TRBJ2-5

cdr3_nt: TGTGCCAGCTCCCCCAGGGGCGAGAACACTGAAGCTTTCTTT
cdr3_aa: CASSPRGENTEAFF
d_call: -
clone_size: -
v_call: TRBV18
j_call: TRBJ1-1

cdr3_nt: TGTGCCAGCAGTGAGAGAACCGGGACAGGGGGAGTAGCTTTCTTT
cdr3_aa: CASSERTGTGGVAFF
d_call: TRBD1
clone_size: -
v_call: TRBV25-1
j_call: TRBJ1-1

cdr3_nt: TGTGCCAGTAGTATCGACAGTGATCAGCCCCAGCATTTT
cdr3_aa: CASSIDSDQPQHF
d_call: -
clone_size: -
v_call: TRBV19
j_call: TRBJ1-5

cdr3_nt: TGTGCCAGCAGTTTAGTACATAGTGGCCTGAACACTGAAGCTTTCTTT
cdr3_aa: CASSLVHSGLNTEAFF
d_call: -
clone_size: -
v_call: TRBV27
j_call: TRBJ1-1

cdr3_nt: TGCGCCAGCAGCTTGGAAAAGTACAATGAGCAGTTCTTC
cdr3_aa: CASSLEKYNEQFF
d_call: -
clone_size: -
v_call: TRBV5-1
j_call: TRBJ2-1

cdr3_nt: TGCGCCAGCAGCTTGGCAGGGTTTGGAAACACCATATATTTT
cdr3_aa: CASSLAGFGNTIYF
d_call: -
clone_size: once
v_call: TRBV5-1
j_call: TRBJ1-3

cdr3_nt: TGCAGCGTTGCGGGAGCTAGCGGGAGTTCAGGTTACGAGCAGTACTTC
cdr3_aa: CSVAGASGSSGYEQYF
d_call: TRBD2
clone_size: -
v_call: TRBV29-1
j_call: TRBJ2-7

cdr3_nt: TGTGCCAGCAGCTTTGGAACGGGGGGACAGCCCCAGCATTTT
cdr3_aa: CASSFGTGGQPQHF
d_call: -
clone_size: -
v_call: TRBV5-8
j_call: TRBJ1-5

cdr3_nt: TGTGCCTGGGTAGGGACTAGCGGGAGTGTTCATGAGCAGTTCTTC
cdr3_aa: CAWVGTSGSVHEQFF
d_call: TRBD2
clone_size: -
v_call: TRBV30
j_call: TRBJ2-1

cdr3_nt: TGCGCCAGCAGCAAGGGACAAGGACTAGCGGGAGGTCAGGCCGGGGAGCTGTTTTTT
cdr3_aa: CASSKGQGLAGGQAGELFF
d_call: TRBD2
clone_size: once
v_call: TRBV4-1
j_call: TRBJ2-2

cdr3_nt: TGTGCCAGCATCCTCTCGGGCAGTGAAGCTTTCTTT
cdr3_aa: CASILSGSEAFF
d_call: -
clone_size: -
v_call: TRBV7-9
j_call: TRBJ1-1

cdr3_nt: TGTGCCAGCAGTAAGACTAGCGGGAGCTACGAGCAGTACTTC
cdr3_aa: CASSKTSGSYEQYF
d_call: TRBD2
clone_size: -
v_call: TRBV9
j_call: TRBJ2-7

cdr3_nt: TGTGCCAGCAGCTCGCCGGGACAGGGGGCTGGAAACACCATATATTTT
cdr3_aa: CASSSPGQGAGNTIYF
d_call: TRBD1
clone_size: -
v_call: TRBV5-6
j_call: TRBJ1-3

cdr3_nt: TGCGCCAGCAGCTTGTCCAATAGCAATCAGCCCCAGCATTTT
cdr3_aa: CASSLSNSNQPQHF
d_call: -
clone_size: -
v_call: TRBV5-1
j_call: TRBJ1-5

cdr3_nt: TGTGCCAGCAGTCCCGGCGGGAGTCAGCCCCAGCATTTT
cdr3_aa: CASSPGGSQPQHF
d_call: -
clone_size: once
v_call: TRBV7-3
j_call: TRBJ1-5

cdr3_nt: TGCGCCAGCAGCTTGGGGTCTGCTATAATCACAGATACGCAGTATTTT
cdr3_aa: CASSLGSAIITDTQYF
d_call: -
clone_size: -
v_call: TRBV5-1
j_call: TRBJ2-3

cdr3_nt: TGCGCCAGCAGCGTAACGGGCGGTAACACCGGGGAGCTGTTTTTT
cdr3_aa: CASSVTGGNTGELFF
d_call: -
clone_size: -
v_call: TRBV5-1
j_call: TRBJ2-2

cdr3_nt: TGCGCCAGCAGTGAGTCAACCGGGAGACCGTACAATGAGCAGTTCTTC
cdr3_aa: CASSESTGRPYNEQFF
d_call: -
clone_size: -
v_call: TRBV10-1
j_call: TRBJ2-1

cdr3_nt: TGCGCCAGCAGGGCCGGGACAGAGACCAACACCATATATTTT
cdr3_aa: CASRAGTETNTIYF
d_call: TRBD1
clone_size: once
v_call: TRBV10-1
j_call: TRBJ1-3

cdr3_nt: TGTGCCAGCAGCCCCGGGACTAGCGGGTCCCAAGAGACCCAGTACTTC
cdr3_aa: CASSPGTSGSQETQYF
d_call: TRBD2
clone_size: -
v_call: TRBV5-4
j_call: TRBJ2-5

cdr3_nt: TGTGCCAGCAGCAAAGGGACACCCTGGGTTAACACTGAAGCTTTCTTT
cdr3_aa: CASSKGTPWVNTEAFF
d_call: -
clone_size: -
v_call: TRBV21-1
j_call: TRBJ1-1

cdr3_nt: TGTGCCTGGAGTCCCCAGGGGAATCAGCCCCAGCATTTT
cdr3_aa: CAWSPQGNQPQHF
d_call: -
clone_size: -
v_call: TRBV30
j_call: TRBJ1-5

cdr3_nt: TGTGCCAGCAGAGACAGGGAGGGTGGGGATACGCAGTATTTT
cdr3_aa: CASRDREGGDTQYF
d_call: -
clone_size: -
v_call: TRBV19
j_call: TRBJ2-3

cdr3_nt: TGTGCTAGCAGCAATGGGGGATCCTCCGGGGAGCTGTTTTTT
cdr3_aa: CASSNGGSSGELFF
d_call: -
clone_size: -
v_call: TRBV7-7
j_call: TRBJ2-2

cdr3_nt: TGTGCCAGCAGCTTAGGGGGTGGGGCGCAGTACTTC
cdr3_aa: CASSLGGGAQYF
d_call: -
clone_size: once
v_call: TRBV7-2
j_call: TRBJ2-7

cdr3_nt: TGTGCCAGTAGTATAGCCTTGGGACACTCTAACTATGGCTACACCTTC
cdr3_aa: CASSIALGHSNYGYTF
d_call: -
clone_size: once
v_call: TRBV19
j_call: TRBJ1-2

cdr3_nt: TGCAGCGCGAAGGCAGGGGGTACCGGGGAGCTGTTTTTT
cdr3_aa: CSAKAGGTGELFF
d_call: TRBD1
clone_size: -
v_call: TRBV29-1
j_call: TRBJ2-2

cdr3_nt: TGTGCCAGCAGCCGAAAAAGACGTACGGGAGGGGGCACAGATACGCAGTATTTT
cdr3_aa: CASSRKRRTGGGTDTQYF
d_call: TRBD2
clone_size: -
v_call: TRBV13
j_call: TRBJ2-3

cdr3_nt: TGTGCCAGCAGCGGAACCAAAGGCTACGAGCAGTACTTC
cdr3_aa: CASSGTKGYEQYF
d_call: -
clone_size: -
v_call: TRBV21-1
j_call: TRBJ2-7

cdr3_nt: TGTGCCAGCAGATACGGACAGGGGTTGATAAACACTGAAGCTTTCTTT
cdr3_aa: CASRYGQGLINTEAFF
d_call: TRBD1
clone_size: -
v_call: TRBV2
j_call: TRBJ1-1

cdr3_nt: TGTGCCAGCAGCAGAACAGTTAACCAAGAGACCCAGTACTTC
cdr3_aa: CASSRTVNQETQYF
d_call: -
clone_size: -
v_call: TRBV7-8
j_call: TRBJ2-5

cdr3_nt: TGTGCCAGCAGCTCGGCGAGACATGAGCAGTTCTTC
cdr3_aa: CASSSARHEQFF
d_call: -
clone_size: -
v_call: TRBV5-4
j_call: TRBJ2-1

cdr3_nt: TGTGCCAGTAGTCCCCAGGGCGGTGGCTACACCTTC
cdr3_aa: CASSPQGGGYTF
d_call: -
clone_size: -
v_call: TRBV19
j_call: TRBJ1-2

cdr3_nt: TGCAGCGTCGAAATACAGGGTGGTGGCTACACCTTC
cdr3_aa: CSVEIQGGGYTF
d_call: -
clone_size: -
v_call: TRBV29-1
j_call: TRBJ1-2

cdr3_nt: TGTGCCAGCAGCGCACGAGGTGGGCGGGAGACCGGGGAGCTGTTTTTT
cdr3_aa: CASSARGGRETGELFF
d_call: TRBD2
clone_size: -
v_call: TRBV11-2
j_call: TRBJ2-2

cdr3_nt: TGTGCCAGCAGCTCCACAGGGGCGGGATCACCCCTCCACTTT
cdr3_aa: CASSSTGAGSPLHF
d_call: TRBD1
clone_size: -
v_call: TRBV6-4
j_call: TRBJ1-6

cdr3_nt: TGTGCCAGCAGCTGGATGGCGGGAGGGGAAGGGGAGACCCAGTACTTC
cdr3_aa: CASSWMAGGEGETQYF
d_call: TRBD2
clone_size: -
v_call: TRBV5-4
j_call: TRBJ2-5

cdr3_nt: TGTGCCAGCTCGAAGGACAGGAATTATAGCAATCAGCCCCAGCATTTT
cdr3_aa: CASSKDRNYSNQPQHF
d_call: TRBD1
clone_size: -
v_call: TRBV18
j_call: TRBJ1-5